The source of this T cell receptor (beta chain) is a study of T cell responses to AZD1222 COVID-19 vaccine. Study conclusions and caveats: At baseline, seropositivity was found in only six or seven AZD1222 recipients. Spike-specific TCR breadth and depth were elevated following two AZD1222 doses.

Libraries were prepared by immunoSEQ multiplex PCR; TCRdb keeps only in-frame clonotypes and omits some of them. The sample lists approximately 180,000 clones; 85% to 90% were seen once. The CDR3 loop spans 11 amino acids. Germline CDR1 LGHNT, CDR2 FRNRAP. V lost 8 bases and J 8 bases, leaving 12 bases between the germline ends. About this clone: Its antigen is undetermined.

Sequenced material: peripheral blood, taken on day 0 of AZD1222 vaccination. The chain joins TRBV12-5 to TRBJ1-2; D is perhaps TRBD1 (5 bases). This clonotype was obtained from an adult in good health. CDR3 loop: CASRDAEGYTF. In nucleotides, the CDR3 is TGTGCTAGTAGGGACGCCGAAGGCTACACCTTC.